This T cell receptor (beta chain) appears in the sequencing data of a study of cytomegalovirus exposure and HLA in healthy donors. Regarding the study as a whole: Under in vitro conditions, three CMV-associated chains were confirmed as specific for CMV antigens.

This CDR3 spans 14 amino acids. The V and J ends lost 7 bases and 2 bases, in that order; junction bases with no gene match: 7. CDR1 and CDR2 from the germline V gene are MDHEN and SYDVKM. The primer mix had 60 Vbeta and 13 Jbeta primers. The protocol was immunoSEQ multiplex PCR, while the TCRdb copy is restricted to in-frame clones and leaves out a portion. The repertoire includes about 93,000 clones, over 70% of them detected once, and under 2.5% sits in the top ten. Concerning this clone itself: No antigen is known for it.

Input material: PBMCs. The chain recombines TRBV28 with TRBJ2-5; 7 nucleotides align to TRBD1. The receptor's source is a boy aged 10-17 years in good health and CMV-seronegative. DNA of the CDR3: TGTGCCAGCAATGATCCGGGACAGCAAGAGACCCAGTACTTC. Its translation: CASNDPGQQETQYF.